The 28 T cell receptor beta chains below all came from one sample that was sequenced in a study of T cells after yellow fever vaccination (dated by TCRdb to between 2018 and 2021). Receptor amplification or capture employed 5' RACE. TCRdb lists the instrument as Illumina NovaSeq 6000. In-frame beta chains were kept once TCRdb had trimmed the public reads at Q25 with fastp and called clones with MiXCR. Rows with one shared CDR3 protein collapse into an entry with the most common genes and DNA. Recorded for this sample are about 310,000 distinct CDR3 sequences; 3% to 4.5% of them occurred a single time. About 20% of the sample is in the top ten clones. According to the study, the label for this sample's treatment or condition signals: live attenuated yellow fever vaccine strain. Sequencing was performed on PBMCs, taken on the day of the yellow fever booster vaccination. These receptors originate from a young man who received the YFV17D yellow fever vaccine.

The chain recombines TRBV7-3 with TRBJ2-3, with D possibly TRBD2 on 6 matching bases. V lost 1 base and J lost 5, with 7 bases in between. Looked up from germline, CDR1 is SGHTA and CDR2 is FQGTGA. CDR3 length equals 13 residues. CDR3 DNA sequence: TGTGCCAGCAGCTTAAAAGCGGGAGATACGCAGTATTTT. The encoded protein is CASSLKAGDTQYF. Complete variable domain (other parts from reference TRBV7-3 and TRBJ2-3): GAGVSQTPSNKVTEKGKYVELRCDPISGHTALYWYRQSLGQGPEFLIYFQGTGAADDSGLPNDRFFAVRPEGSVSTLKIQRTERGDSAVYLCASSLKAGDTQYFGPGTRLTVL.

This clonotype was picked up many times. The CDR3 region is CASSVASPPGGEVSNQPQHF. The CDR3 nucleotides read TGTGCCAGCAGCGTAGCATCCCCCCCTGGGGGCGAAGTCAGCAATCAGCCCCAGCATTTT. The genes are TRBV9 and TRBJ1-5; perhaps TRBD1 as D (6 bases). Trimming removed 0 bases at V and 1 base at J, with 23 bases between. The CDR3 consists of 20 residues. Per germline, CDR1 SGDLS and CDR2 YYNGEE.

The chain couples TRBV25-1 to TRBJ1-4, with 8 bases lining up with TRBD1. J lost 5 bases, V lost 5 bases, and 4 bases had no gene match. CDR1 is MGHDK, CDR2 SYGVNS, per germline. The CDR3 covers 14 residues. CDR3: CASSTRQGNEKLFF. Written as DNA, the CDR3 is TGTGCCAGCAGTACCCGACAGGGGAATGAAAAACTGTTTTTT.

This clonotype came up many times. CDR3 residues: CASSLTGTGTEAFF. The CDR3 DNA reads as TGTGCCAGCAGCCTTACAGGGACGGGCACTGAAGCTTTCTTT. The chain combines TRBV6-2 or TRBV6-3 with TRBJ1-1; maybe TRBD1 (6 bases). The CDR3 is 14 residues long. Germline assignment: CDR1 MNHEY and CDR2 SVGEGT. V lost 6 bases and J lost 4, with 15 bases in between.

This clonotype was picked up many times. This rearrangement joins TRBV7-2 to TRBJ2-3, with 9 nucleotides matching TRBD2. J was trimmed by 3 bases and V by 11 bases; bases with no gene match: 9. This CDR3 comprises 14 residues. The germline V gene has CDR1 SGHTA and CDR2 FQGNSA. This chain's CDR3 is CACRTSGGTDTQYF. CDR3 bases: TGTGCCTGCCGAACGAGCGGGGGGACAGATACGCAGTATTTT.

This clonotype was seen many times. V gene TRBV7-8 combines with J gene TRBJ2-5, with 7 bases fitting TRBD2. This CDR3 contains 15 residues. Germline V lookup: CDR1 SGHVS, CDR2 FQNEAQ. V was clipped by 5 bases and J by 7 bases; unmatched bases: 13. DNA for the CDR3: TGTGCCAGCAGCCCGGGGCGGAGCGGGGCCATGACCCAGTACTTC. It encodes CASSPGRSGAMTQYF.

This clonotype turned up a few times. J is TRBJ2-2 and V is TRBV20-1, with TRBD1 matching 7 bases. In germline, CDR1 is DFQATT, CDR2 SNEGSKA (reference sequence). The CDR3 loop spans 15 amino acids. V shed 5 bases and J 1 base; nucleotides not matched to a gene: 7. CDR3 in DNA: TGCAGTGCTCATCCCGGGACAGAGAACACCGGGGAGCTGTTTTTT. Protein product: CSAHPGTENTGELFF.

The DNA of the CDR3 is TGTGCCAGCAGCCCAACCCCCGGCGGGGGGCCAGCGCCCCAGTACTTC. Protein: CASSPTPGGGPAPQYF. The chain links TRBV7-2 to TRBJ2-5, with TRBD2 identical over 8 bases. This CDR3 region has 16 residues. Trimming cost V 5 bases and J 9 bases; bases outside gene matches: 17. From germline, CDR1 is SGHTA and CDR2 FQGNSA. Supplemented by reference TRBV7-2 and TRBJ2-5, the full variable domain reads GAGVSQSPSNKVTEKGKDVELRCDPISGHTALYWYRQSLGQGLEFLIYFQGNSAPDKSGLPSDRFSAERTGGSVSTLTIQRTQQEDSAVYLCASSPTPGGGPAPQYFGPGTRLLVL.

This clonotype was seen repeatedly, ten times or more. The genes are TRBV7-8 and TRBJ2-2; D assignment may be TRBD1 or TRBD2 (7 bases each). Trimming removed 5 bases from V and 2 bases from J, with 18 bases in between. CDR3 length: 17 residues. Per germline, CDR1 SGHVS and CDR2 FQNEAQ. The CDR3: CASSDPQGGGNTGELFF. The CDR3 bases are TGTGCCAGCAGCGACCCCCAGGGGGGGGGAAACACCGGGGAGCTGTTTTTT.

The sample holds a few counts of this clonotype. The V call is TRBV12-3 or TRBV12-4, the J call TRBJ1-2; D is unclear. The CDR3 has 15 amino acids. Trimming shortened V by 0 bases and J by 4 bases, and 12 bases separated the two germline ends. CDR3 in DNA: TGTGCCAGCAGTTTAGCGGGCGTCCTAGGCTATGGCTACACCTTC. Amino acid sequence: CASSLAGVLGYGYTF.

This clonotype was recorded a few times. The V and J genes are TRBV20-1 and TRBJ1-5, with D possibly TRBD1 on 6 matching bases. The CDR3 length is 14 residues. Germline CDR1 reads DFQATT; CDR2 reads SNEGSKA (reference sequence). The ends were cut back, 3 bases at V and 0 bases at J, with 9 bases in the middle. In DNA, the CDR3 is TGCAGTGCTAGTATGACAGGTAGCAATCAGCCCCAGCATTTT. This encodes CSASMTGSNQPQHF.

There are many counts of this clonotype. The chain employs TRBV6-6 and TRBJ1-5; D remains unclear. The V gene's germline CDR1 is MNHNY and CDR2 SVGAGI (reference sequence). The CDR3 consists of 12 residues. Trimming left V 4 bases short and J 9 bases short, with 10 bases between. The CDR3 nucleotides are TGTGCCAGCAGTTCAGGAGGGCGGCCCCAGCATTTT. Its translation is CASSSGGRPQHF.

This chain joins TRBV24-1 and TRBJ2-3; no definite D call. Trimming took 4 bases from V and 2 from J, leaving 6 bases between them. Germline V gene data show CDR1 as KGHDR and CDR2 as SFDVKD. This CDR3 region has 13 residues. CDR3 sequence: CATSEQITDTQYF. CDR3 sequence (DNA): TGTGCCACCAGTGAACAGATCACAGATACGCAGTATTTT.

In this sample, this clonotype turned up a few times. This CDR3 reads CSAPGPGSTDTQYF. CDR3 DNA: TGCAGTGCTCCCGGGCCAGGGAGCACAGATACGCAGTATTTT. The chain uses TRBV20-1 and TRBJ2-3; D is perhaps TRBD1 (5 bases). Between the trimmed V and J ends, which lost 5 bases and 0 bases, there was a span of 12 bases. The CDR3 is 14 amino acids. The germline V gene has CDR1 DFQATT and CDR2 SNEGSKA (reference sequence).

Only a few counts were recorded for this clonotype. The V and J genes are TRBV7-8 and TRBJ2-5, with 8 nucleotides matching TRBD2. The CDR3 extends over 15 amino acids. CDR1 SGHVS and CDR2 FQNEAQ come from the germline V gene. With V trimmed by 4 bases and J by 6 bases, 10 bases remained unmatched. CDR3 loop: CASSSFRAGGQTQYF. The CDR3 DNA is TGTGCCAGCAGCTCCTTCAGGGCGGGGGGCCAGACCCAGTACTTC.

There are many counts of this clonotype. The rearrangement uses TRBV4-2 and TRBJ2-5; TRBD2 matches at 10 bases. Germline-derived CDR1 and CDR2 are LGHNA and YNFKEQ. With 3 bases clipped from V and 3 bases from J, the junction kept 7 bases outside the gene matches. There are 16 residues in the CDR3. The CDR3 sequence: CASSQFLAGVKETQYF. CDR3 nucleotides: TGTGCCAGCAGCCAGTTTCTAGCGGGGGTTAAAGAGACCCAGTACTTC.

The sample holds many counts of this clonotype. The chain couples TRBV4-3 to TRBJ2-1; 7 nucleotides line up with TRBD1. The germline gives CDR1 LGHNA, CDR2 YSLEER. The junction had 14 bases not matched to a gene; V was cut back by 2 bases and J by 4 bases. This CDR3 spans 18 amino acids. Written as DNA, the CDR3 is TGCGCCAGCAGCCAACAAACCCCAACCGGGACAGCTTACAATGAGCAGTTCTTC. Its translation is CASSQQTPTGTAYNEQFF.

This clonotype was picked up many times. The chain links TRBV4-3 to TRBJ2-5; D tentatively reads TRBD1 or TRBD2 (6 bases each). This CDR3 contains 16 residues. V lost 0 bases and J lost 4, with 15 bases in between. The germline CDR1 and CDR2 sequences are LGHNA and YSLEER. In DNA form, the CDR3 reads TGCGCCAGCAGCCAAGATCCGGGGGCAGGGATAGAGACCCAGTACTTC. This sequence encodes CASSQDPGAGIETQYF.

The gene calls are TRBV19 and TRBJ1-5; no firm D call. With 2 bases removed from V and 6 bases from J, the gap between germline ends came to 11 bases. Per germline, CDR1 LNHDA and CDR2 SQIVND (reference sequence). The CDR3 is 14 amino acids. Written as DNA, the CDR3 is TGTGCCAGTAGTATATCCGGGTATGGTCAGCCCCAGCATTTT. Protein: CASSISGYGQPQHF.

The chain recombines TRBV7-8 with TRBJ2-5, with 8 nucleotides matching TRBD2. The V gene end was trimmed by 4 bases and the J gene end by 2 bases; junction bases not matched to a gene: 6. The CDR3 consists of 15 residues. The germline gives CDR1 SGHVS, CDR2 FQNEAQ. This CDR3 reads CASSSGGGPQETQYF. The DNA for the CDR3 is TGTGCCAGCAGCTCCGGGGGGGGCCCACAAGAGACCCAGTACTTC.

This clonotype was seen only a few times. This chain connects TRBV18 to TRBJ2-2; D uncertain. Germline V gene sequence: CDR1 KGHSH, CDR2 LQKENI. V lost 1 base to trimming and J lost 6 bases, with 12 bases between them. The CDR3 runs 15 residues. CDR3 DNA: TGTGCCAGCTCACCACAGGGCGAAGTCGCCGGGGAGCTGTTTTTT. Encoded protein: CASSPQGEVAGELFF.

Ten or more counts support this clonotype. This sequence joins TRBV14 and TRBJ2-5, with TRBD2 matching 13 bases. The CDR3 totals 16 residues. After removal of 4 bases from V and 4 bases from J, the junction contained 6 bases not matched to a gene. CDR1 is SGHDN, CDR2 FVKESK, per germline. DNA for the CDR3: TGTGCCAGCAGCCCCGGACTAGCGGGGGTCAGAGAGACCCAGTACTTC. Protein: CASSPGLAGVRETQYF.

The chain employs TRBV4-1 and TRBJ2-3; D tentatively fits TRBD1 or TRBD2 (5 bases each). Germline V gene sequence: CDR1 MGHRA, CDR2 YSYEKL. V was pared by 1 base and J by 2 bases, with 10 bases between. The CDR3 is made up of 15 amino acids. The CDR3 coding sequence is TGCGCCAGCAGCCAAGTTACGGGGACCACAGATACGCAGTATTTT. Protein sequence: CASSQVTGTTDTQYF.

With regard to this clonotype: Relative to the germline gene, one junction end is altered; a read error may explain this. The J gene is TRBJ2-3, the V gene TRBV5-1, with 9 bases fitting TRBD2. The CDR3 is 14 residues long. Germline V gene lookup returns CDR1 SGHRS and CDR2 YFSETQ. The CDR3 is CASRPGTSTDTHYF. CDR3 coding DNA: TGCGCCAGCAGGCCTGGGACTAGCACAGATACGCATTATTTT.

This clonotype was counted many times. The V call is TRBV7-2, the J call TRBJ2-2; 8 bases match TRBD2. The CDR3 totals 16 residues. Germline loops: CDR1 SGHTA, CDR2 FQGNSA. V lost 1 base to trimming and J lost 6 bases; unmatched junction nucleotides: 7. The CDR3 DNA reads TGTGCCAGCAGCTTAGTTGGCGGGGGGCTTCCCGGGGAGCTGTTTTTT. Its protein is CASSLVGGGLPGELFF. Full variable domain (remainder filled in from reference TRBV7-2 and TRBJ2-2): GAGVSQSPSNKVTEKGKDVELRCDPISGHTALYWYRQSLGQGLEFLIYFQGNSAPDKSGLPSDRFSAERTGGSVSTLTIQRTQQEDSAVYLCASSLVGGGLPGELFFGEGSRLTVL.

This clonotype came up a few times. V usage is TRBV29-1 and J usage is TRBJ2-7, with 9 bases matching TRBD1. Germline CDR1 and CDR2: SQVTM and ANQGSEA. The CDR3 runs 16 residues. Trimming took 7 bases from V and 1 from J; bases not matched to a gene: 14. The CDR3 sequence is CSAGTGTNIVSYEQYF. The CDR3 nucleotides read TGCAGCGCCGGGACAGGGACAAACATTGTATCCTACGAGCAGTACTTC.

Many counts were recorded for this clonotype. CDR3 residues: CASSSSGTDYKAFF. DNA for the CDR3: TGTGCCAGCAGCTCATCGGGGACTGACTACAAAGCTTTCTTT. The chain uses TRBV11-1 and TRBJ1-1; perhaps TRBD1 as D (5 bases). V was shortened by 4 bases and J by 9 bases, with 18 bases between the two germline ends. The CDR3 totals 14 residues. The V gene's germline CDR1 is SGHAT and CDR2 FQDESV (reference sequence).

In its sample, this clonotype was seen many times. The chain has TRBV5-1 and TRBJ2-3; D might be TRBD1 or TRBD2, each matching 6 bases. The CDR3 sequence is 15 residues long. V was shortened by 1 base and J by 5 bases, with 14 bases between the two germline ends. Germline V gene data show CDR1 as SGHRS and CDR2 as YFSETQ. CDR3 loop: CASSLMGGRGDTQYF. CDR3 nucleotides: TGCGCCAGCAGCTTGATGGGGGGCCGGGGAGATACGCAGTATTTT.